What follows are 5 T cell receptor beta chains derived from one specimen sequenced in a study of T-cell reconstitution after alpha-beta-depleted transplantation in children. Unique molecular identifiers were incorporated when the TCRbeta library was constructed. TCRdb reanalysed the PCR reads using MiXCR and keeps one entry per CDR3 protein. The table includes around 50,000 distinct CDR3 sequences, under 60% detected once. The input for sequencing was peripheral blood, taken before TCRalphabeta/CD19-depleted stem cell transplant. The receptor source for this set is a boy under three years old with SCID, due to receive a stem cell transplant.

This chain uses TRBV3-1 with TRBJ2-7; D gene uncertain. The CDR3 has 16 amino acids. V shed 2 bases and J shed 2 bases, with 16 bases lying between them. Germline values: CDR1 LGHDT, CDR2 YNNKEL (reference sequence). For the CDR3, the DNA is TGTGCCAGCAGCCAACTAAGTCTAACTACCCCCTACGAGCAGTACTTC. Amino acid sequence: CASSQLSLTTPYEQYF.

V is TRBV6-5 and J is TRBJ1-2, with 8 nucleotides matching TRBD1. Looked up from germline, CDR1 is MNHEY and CDR2 is SVGAGI. This CDR3 has 14 residues. V was pared by 2 bases and J by 7 bases, with 6 bases of the junction left unmatched. CDR3 nucleotide sequence: TGTGCCAGCAGTTACCTGGACAGGGCGCTTGGCTACACCTTC. Protein sequence: CASSYLDRALGYTF.

At least ten counts were recorded for this clonotype. The DNA is omitted, as the CDR3 cannot be located on it reliably, and the CDR3 follows TCRdb's listing. The chain is built from TRBV6-1 and TRBJ2-2; the table's D call TRBD1 went unverified against the DNA. Germline V lookup: CDR1 MNHNS, CDR2 SASEGT. Termini included, the CDR3 measures 18 amino acids. CDR3 region: CASSELGQGGFGAGELFF.

V usage is TRBV4-1 and J usage is TRBJ2-3, with 8 bases fitting TRBD2. From germline, CDR1 is MGHRA and CDR2 YSYEKL. With 4 bases clipped from V and 0 bases from J, the junction kept 6 bases outside the gene matches. The CDR3 spans 16 residues. The CDR3 coding sequence is TGCGCCAGCAGCCTTAGCGGGGCCACTAGCACAGATACGCAGTATTTT. Amino acids: CASSLSGATSTDTQYF.

The gene calls are TRBV5-1 and TRBJ1-2; weak D call: TRBD1 (5 bases). The CDR3 has 15 residues. Germline CDR1 SGHRS, CDR2 YFSETQ. The V and J ends lost 4 bases and 4 bases respectively, with 17 bases between them. This CDR3 reads CASSPIGTPIYGYTF. The CDR3 DNA sequence: TGCGCCAGCAGCCCCATCGGGACTCCAATCTATGGCTACACCTTC.